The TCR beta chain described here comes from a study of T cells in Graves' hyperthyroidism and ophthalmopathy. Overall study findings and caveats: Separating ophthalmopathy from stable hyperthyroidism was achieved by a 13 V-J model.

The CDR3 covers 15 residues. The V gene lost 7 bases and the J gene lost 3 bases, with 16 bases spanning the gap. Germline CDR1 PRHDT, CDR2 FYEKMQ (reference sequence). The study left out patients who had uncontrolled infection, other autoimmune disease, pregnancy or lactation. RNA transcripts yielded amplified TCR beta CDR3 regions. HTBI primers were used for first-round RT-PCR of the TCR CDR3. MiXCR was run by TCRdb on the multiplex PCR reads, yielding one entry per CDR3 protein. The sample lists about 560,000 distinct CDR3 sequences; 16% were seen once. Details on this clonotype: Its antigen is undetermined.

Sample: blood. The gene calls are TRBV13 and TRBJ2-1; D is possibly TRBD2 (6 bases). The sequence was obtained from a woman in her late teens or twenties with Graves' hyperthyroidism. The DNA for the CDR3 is TGTGCCAGCACCGCCCTGGGACTTCGCTACAATGAGCAGTTCTTC. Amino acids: CASTALGLRYNEQFF.